Described below is a single T cell receptor (beta chain) sequence and its context. This clonotype turned up a few times. The clone's antigen remains unknown. No base quality information exists; no much larger clone differs at one position. The data are from a study of T-cell memory formation after mild COVID-19 (dated by TCRdb to the early 2020s). Study-level background: Most TCR sequence clusters were specific to one of the two donors. Two young, previously healthy adult volunteers, one female and one male, were included in the cohort. In a couple of donors, T-cell clones that expanded and contracted after mild COVID-19 were tracked by sequencing TCRalpha and TCRbeta repertoires over time.

Ficoll-Paque density gradient centrifugation was the method used to isolate PBMCs. Inclusive of the bounding cysteine and phenylalanine, the CDR3 is 18 residues long. Of the read, only the CDR3 DNA is kept; its 54 bases are in frame from base 1. For this chain, trimming is 4 bases at the V end and 5 bases at the J end, and the number of junction bases without a gene match is 17. The germline V gene gives CDR1 as SGHVS and CDR2 as FQNEAQ. This sample was sequenced with an Illumina NovaSeq 6000. TCRalpha and TCRbeta cDNA libraries were constructed by 5'RACE with constant-segment primers, with sample barcodes and unique molecular identifiers being introduced. RNA was extracted from every sample with Trizol reagent. The libraries were amplified in two PCR steps, and the second step added a second sample barcode and Illumina TruSeq adapters. Sequencing of libraries was performed on an Illumina NovaSeq with 2 x 150 bp paired-end reads. For the original study's pipeline: Reads were demultiplexed and collapsed into UMI-guided consensus sequences with migec v1.2.7. Using mixcr v2.1.11, the UMI consensuses were aligned to TRA and TRB V and J templates and assembled into clonotypes. A clonotype was counted as expanded or contracted only if both edgeR and NoisET called the change significant, with noise models trained on biological replicates. For edgeR calls, a false discovery rate-adjusted p below 0.01 and a log2 fold-change threshold of 1 were applied. PCA with hierarchical clustering of max-normalized trajectories of the 1000 most abundant clonotypes was used as exploratory dynamics analysis. Each responding clone was given a CD4 or CD8 phenotype based on the CD4+ and CD8+ repertoires, which had been sequenced separately. TCRdb trimmed the raw reads at Q25, called clones with MiXCR and kept productive beta chains. Every entry covers one CDR3 protein and lists the most common genes and DNA from its rows. The authors' filters were not applied to this entry. The sample table lists over 450,000 distinct CDR3 sequences, around 21% of them with a count of one. The top ten clonotypes cover approximately 12% of the sample.

Summary of the overall study and its limitations: Contracting CD4+ clones turned up mainly in the CM and EM memory subsets, whereas EMRA was where CD8+ clones were enriched. Some responding clones were detected in pre-infection memory, which suggested that pre-existing cross-reactive memory T cells had joined the SARS-CoV-2 response. Balanced CD4/CD8 phenotypes were observed for clones contracting from day 15 to 85, whereas a bias towards CD4+ was observed for a second wave of clones expanding from day 15 to 37. The study covered only a couple of mild cases, and larger cohorts including severe cases with pre-infection samples were considered necessary. SARS-CoV-2 specificity was not confirmed for the second-wave clones peaking on day 37.

The chain is encoded by TRBV7-8 joined to TRBJ2-5; TRBD1 aligns with 9 central bases. The origin of this receptor is an adult woman who had mild COVID-19 (a few samples of this study predate the infection). The sample titles of this study are shuffled in the database, so cell type and time point are left out; the donor was told from shared clones. Sequenced input: PBMCs or a T cell subset sorted from them (not recorded which). The DNA sequence is TGTGCCAGCAGCTCGCCCTCCGGCACAGGGGGCCTTGGGGAGACCCAGTACTTC. This gives the protein CASSSPSGTGGLGETQYF.